Shown below are 30 T cell receptor beta chains from a single sample sequenced in a study of response to subunit inactivated influenza vaccine. TCRdb recomputed calls from the RT-PCR reads with MiXCR, one row per CDR3 protein. The sample comprises 450,000 to 600,000 distinct CDR3 sequences, approximately 16% of which are singletons, and less than 4% rests with the top ten. Sample: CD4+ T cells sorted from PBMCs, taken less than 30 months after vaccination. Receptors originate from a man aged 45 to 75 who received an inactivated influenza vaccine.

V and J are TRBV12-3 or TRBV12-4 and TRBJ2-7, with 7 bases that match TRBD1. V lost 6 bases, J lost 6 bases, and 8 bases stayed unmatched. The CDR3 loop spans 13 amino acids. DNA for the CDR3: TGTGCCAGCAGGGCAGGGGGACCGGCCGAGCAGTACTTC. Translating it yields CASRAGGPAEQYF.

Ten or more counts support this clonotype. The chain links TRBV10-3 to TRBJ2-1; D ambiguous. CDR1 and CDR2 from the germline V gene are ENHRY and SYGVKD. The V end was cut by 6 bases, the J end by 0 bases, with 12 bases between. The CDR3 has 15 residues. The CDR3 is CAIRVSGDSYNEQFF. The CDR3 nucleotides read TGTGCCATCAGGGTTTCTGGCGACTCCTACAATGAGCAGTTCTTC.

This chain connects TRBV29-1 to TRBJ1-1; D gene uncertain. Germline V gene data show CDR1 as SQVTM and CDR2 as ANQGSEA. The CDR3 is made up of 13 amino acids. V was cut by 1 base and J by 0 bases, with 6 bases left in between. In DNA form, the CDR3 reads TGCAGCGTTGAAGGACACCTGAACACTGAAGCTTTCTTT. Translated: CSVEGHLNTEAFF.

CDR3 in DNA: TGCAGTGCTAGAGATCTAGGACAGGAGAACACCGGGGAGCTGTTTTTT. As protein: CSARDLGQENTGELFF. The V gene is TRBV20-1, the J gene TRBJ2-2; TRBD1 matches 7 bases. This CDR3 spans 16 amino acids. V shed 0 bases and J 1 base; nucleotides not matched to a gene: 5. The germline V gene encodes CDR1 DFQATT and CDR2 SNEGSKA (reference sequence).

This sequence joins TRBV9 and TRBJ2-2; 7 bases align to TRBD2. Germline-derived CDR1 and CDR2 are SGDLS and YYNGEE. Trimming took 0 bases from V and 7 from J; bases not matched to a gene: 9. CDR3 length: 16 amino acids. The CDR3, as DNA: TGTGCCAGCAGCGTAGCCGTGACTAGCAGAGGCGGGGAGCTGTTTTTT. Its translation: CASSVAVTSRGGELFF. Looking up the rest from reference TRBV9 and TRBJ2-2 gives the full variable domain: DSGVTQTPKHLITATGQRVTLRCSPRSGDLSVYWYQQSLDQGLQFLIQYYNGEERAKGNILERFSAQQFPDLHSELNLSSLELGDSALYFCASSVAVTSRGGELFFGEGSRLTVL.

This clonotype was seen ten or more times. The rearrangement uses TRBV5-1 and TRBJ2-1, with a tentative D call TRBD2 (7 bases). CDR1 and CDR2 (germline): SGHRS, YFSETQ. The CDR3 consists of 16 residues. The V end was cut by 4 bases, the J end by 9 bases, with 23 bases between. The DNA for the CDR3 is TGCGCCAGCAGCACCGGGGGGCTAGCGGAGAGGGGTGAGCAGTTCTTC. Translated, it gives CASSTGGLAERGEQFF.

This clonotype was recorded a few times. This chain uses TRBV7-2 with TRBJ2-5; D gene ambiguous. From germline, CDR1 is SGHTA and CDR2 FQGNSA. V lost 5 bases and J lost 1, with 11 bases in between. CDR3 length: 14 residues. The CDR3: CASSLTGSQETQYF. DNA for the CDR3: TGTGCCAGCAGCCTTACCGGCAGCCAAGAGACCCAGTACTTC.

The chain couples TRBV7-2 to TRBJ2-2; 7 bases align to TRBD1. V lost 7 bases to trimming and J lost 5 bases; unmatched junction nucleotides: 7. There are 14 residues in the CDR3. Germline CDR1 SGHTA, CDR2 FQGNSA. The CDR3: CASNPSTGTGELFF. CDR3 bases: TGTGCCAGCAACCCTTCGACAGGGACCGGGGAGCTGTTTTTT.

The CDR3 sequence is CASSYGGINEKLFF. The CDR3 nucleotides are TGTGCCAGCAGTTACGGGGGGATTAATGAAAAACTGTTTTTT. This chain connects TRBV6-5 to TRBJ1-4, with D maybe TRBD1 (5 bases). The V end was cut by 2 bases, the J end by 4 bases, with 8 bases between. The germline V gene encodes CDR1 MNHEY and CDR2 SVGAGI. The CDR3 sequence is 14 residues long.

This clonotype was seen a few times. The chain combines TRBV7-6 with TRBJ2-2, with a tentative D call TRBD2 (7 bases). This CDR3 has 16 residues. CDR1 SGHVS and CDR2 FNYEAQ come from the germline V gene. V lost 6 bases and J 0 bases, leaving 14 bases between the germline ends. CDR3 protein: CASRGGGGSNTGELFF. CDR3 DNA: TGTGCCAGCAGGGGGGGAGGGGGATCGAACACCGGGGAGCTGTTTTTT.

This CDR3 reads CSAISIGTNEKLFF. CDR3 nucleotides: TGCAGTGCTATTAGTATTGGGACTAATGAAAAACTGTTTTTT. V and J are TRBV20-1 and TRBJ1-4; D gene ambiguous. Trimming cost V 4 bases and J 2 bases, with 11 bases left between them. The CDR3 length is 14 residues. Germline V CDR1 and CDR2: DFQATT, SNEGSKA (reference sequence).

This clonotype was seen a few times. This sequence joins TRBV12-3 or TRBV12-4 and TRBJ1-1; the match to TRBD1 covers 8 bases. The CDR3 consists of 14 residues. The trim removed 5 bases at V and 8 bases at J, leaving 10 bases unmatched. Here the CDR3 DNA reads TGTGCCAGCAGTACCCGGACAGGGTCCTTGGAAGCTTTCTTT. This translates into CASSTRTGSLEAFF.

CDR3 nucleotide sequence: TGTGCCACCAGTGCCCCCGGGACAGGTTTTTATGAGCAGTTCTTC. It specifies CATSAPGTGFYEQFF. This chain uses TRBV24-1 with TRBJ2-1, with 8 bases identical to TRBD1. V lost 5 bases, J lost 8 bases, and 10 bases stayed unmatched. Germline V gene data show CDR1 as KGHDR and CDR2 as SFDVKD. The CDR3 is 15 amino acids.

This clonotype was seen more than once but under ten times. The V call is TRBV29-1, the J call TRBJ2-5; 7 bases map to TRBD2. This CDR3 comprises 13 residues. V shed 7 bases, J shed 4 bases, and the junction held 9 bases outside the gene matches. Germline V gives CDR1 SQVTM, CDR2 ANQGSEA. CDR3 nucleotide sequence: TGCAGCGGAGCCCTATTAGCGGGAGAGACCCAGTACTTC. As protein: CSGALLAGETQYF.

The CDR3 reads CASSYSRRTSGNEQFF. The DNA for the CDR3 is TGTGCCAGCAGTTACTCGAGGCGGACTAGCGGGAATGAGCAGTTCTTC. The chain employs TRBV6-5 and TRBJ2-1, with 11 bases matching TRBD2. CDR3 length equals 16 residues. CDR1 is MNHEY and CDR2 is SVGAGI in the germline V gene. Unmatched junction bases numbered 5, after V lost 0 bases and J lost 7 bases.

This clonotype appeared many times. This rearrangement joins TRBV10-3 to TRBJ1-5; possibly TRBD1 for D (6 bases). This CDR3 spans 14 amino acids. Germline V gene data show CDR1 as ENHRY and CDR2 as SYGVKD. V was pared by 6 bases and J by 5 bases, with 14 bases between. CDR3 bases: TGTGCCATCAGCAGGACAGCTAGGGATCAGCCCCAGCATTTT. It yields the protein CAISRTARDQPQHF.

The chain joins TRBV19 to TRBJ1-2, with a weak D call TRBD1 (5 bases). V lost 7 bases to trimming and J lost 4 bases, with 19 bases between them. CDR1 is LNHDA, CDR2 SQIVND, per germline (reference sequence). This CDR3 is built from 15 residues. The CDR3 loop reads CASTTTSGITYGYTF. The CDR3, as DNA: TGTGCCAGTACCACGACATCAGGGATAACCTATGGCTACACCTTC.

This clonotype has a handful of counts. This chain uses TRBV7-2 with TRBJ2-5, with D tentatively TRBD1 or TRBD2 (5 bases each). Trimming cost V 6 bases and J 3 bases, with 17 bases left between them. The CDR3 has 15 amino acids. The germline CDR1 and CDR2 sequences are SGHTA and FQGNSA. Here the CDR3 DNA reads TGTGCCAGCAGACGCACCGGGACGGTTGAAGAGACCCAGTACTTC. Translated, it gives CASRRTGTVEETQYF.

The chain employs TRBV5-1 and TRBJ2-7; D unclear. V lost 0 bases, J lost 6 bases, and 13 bases lay in between. Germline loops: CDR1 SGHRS, CDR2 YFSETQ. This CDR3 has 14 amino acids. The CDR3 loop is CASSLVVSSPEQYF. The DNA of the CDR3 is TGCGCCAGCAGCTTGGTAGTGAGCTCGCCCGAGCAGTACTTC.

This clonotype was seen at least ten times. The rearrangement joins TRBV5-1 to TRBJ2-7; a weak D match, TRBD2 (5 bases). This CDR3 is built from 13 residues. CDR1 and CDR2 from the germline V gene are SGHRS and YFSETQ. V dropped 4 bases and J dropped 7 bases, with 15 bases sitting between them. The CDR3 coding sequence is TGCGCCAGCAGCCCCGGGGTCGACGGAGAGCAGTACTTC. Amino acids: CASSPGVDGEQYF.

The CDR3 DNA is TGCAGTGCCGAAGTTCTCGAGCAGTACTTC. Amino acids: CSAEVLEQYF. The V call is TRBV20-1, the J call TRBJ2-7; unclear D gene. The CDR3 has 10 amino acids. From germline, CDR1 is DFQATT and CDR2 SNEGSKA (reference sequence). The V gene lost 6 bases and the J gene lost 6 bases, with 9 bases spanning the gap.

This clonotype was counted only a few times. J is TRBJ2-7 and V is TRBV5-1; 9 nucleotides align to TRBD1. The trim removed 0 bases at V and 2 bases at J, leaving 3 bases unmatched. The length of the CDR3 is 15 residues. Germline CDR1 and CDR2: SGHRS and YFSETQ. The DNA of the CDR3 is TGCGCCAGCAGCTTGGACAGGGGGCATACCTACGAGCAGTACTTC. Protein product: CASSLDRGHTYEQYF.

The genes are TRBV2 and TRBJ2-5; D call uncertain. In germline, CDR1 is SNHLY, CDR2 FYNNEI. With 3 bases removed from V and 7 bases from J, the gap between germline ends came to 15 bases. The length of the CDR3 is 14 residues. The CDR3 here is CASSDQTLVGTQYF. CDR3 coding DNA: TGTGCCAGCAGTGACCAAACACTCGTAGGGACCCAGTACTTC.

This clonotype was seen a handful of times. The rearrangement uses TRBV10-3 and TRBJ2-1, with D unclear. The germline V and J ends were trimmed by 6 bases and 0 bases, with 6 bases remaining between them. Germline CDR1 reads ENHRY; CDR2 reads SYGVKD. The CDR3 extends over 13 amino acids. Written as DNA, the CDR3 is TGTGCCATCAGAAGGGACTCCTACAATGAGCAGTTCTTC. It translates to CAIRRDSYNEQFF.

There are a few counts of this clonotype. J is TRBJ1-5 and V is TRBV28, with D uncertain. The germline gives CDR1 MDHEN, CDR2 SYDVKM. The CDR3 length is 15 residues. Trimming took 8 bases from V and 4 from J, leaving 18 bases between them. CDR3 amino acids: CASGRSVAPNQPQHF. The CDR3, as DNA: TGTGCCAGCGGACGTTCTGTGGCGCCGAATCAGCCCCAGCATTTT.

This chain uses TRBV3-1 with TRBJ1-5, with D possibly matching TRBD1 (5 bases). The CDR3 runs to 14 residues. Germline V gives CDR1 LGHDT, CDR2 YNNKEL (reference sequence). Between the trimmed V and J ends, which lost 1 base and 4 bases, there was a span of 8 bases. The CDR3 DNA reads TGTGCCAGCAGCCAAGCAGGGCGTAATCAGCCCCAGCATTTT. This sequence encodes CASSQAGRNQPQHF.

The chain carries TRBV7-9 and TRBJ2-7, with 7 nucleotides matching TRBD2. The germline V gene has CDR1 SEHNR and CDR2 FQNEAQ (reference sequence). V was clipped by 1 base and J by 0 bases; unmatched bases: 6. The CDR3 runs to 16 residues. CDR3 protein: CASSLDWGGSSYEQYF. DNA for the CDR3: TGTGCCAGCAGCTTAGATTGGGGGGGGAGCTCCTACGAGCAGTACTTC.

This clonotype was found a few times. The genes are TRBV3-1 and TRBJ1-1; 8 nucleotides line up with TRBD1. The CDR3 loop spans 15 amino acids. The germline CDR1 and CDR2 sequences are LGHDT and YNNKEL (reference sequence). The V gene end was trimmed by 2 bases and the J gene end by 4 bases; junction bases not matched to a gene: 6. Here the CDR3 reads CASSQRDRTLTEAFF. Written as DNA, the CDR3 is TGTGCCAGCAGCCAAAGGGACAGGACGCTCACTGAAGCTTTCTTT. Full variable domain (rest looked up from reference TRBV3-1 and TRBJ1-1): DTAVSQTPKYLVTQMGNDKSIKCEQNLGHDTMYWYKQDSKKFLKIMFSYNNKELIINETVPNRFSPKSPDKAHLNLHINSLELGDSAVYFCASSQRDRTLTEAFFGQGTRLTVV.

A few counts support this clonotype. This chain connects TRBV7-9 to TRBJ2-5; D remains unclear. V lost 3 bases, J lost 2 bases, and 16 bases lay in between. Germline CDR1 SEHNR, CDR2 FQNEAQ (reference sequence). This CDR3 region has 16 residues. The CDR3 sequence: CASSFGASNEQETQYF. The CDR3 nucleotides read TGTGCCAGCAGCTTCGGAGCGAGCAACGAACAAGAGACCCAGTACTTC.

The chain recombines TRBV3-1 with TRBJ2-1, with 14 bases aligning to TRBD2. This CDR3 is built from 16 residues. Unmatched junction bases numbered 4, after V lost 5 bases and J lost 4 bases. Germline V gene data show CDR1 as LGHDT and CDR2 as YNNKEL (reference sequence). CDR3 loop: CASSGRTSGGYNEQFF. Written as DNA, the CDR3 is TGTGCCAGCAGCGGGCGGACTAGCGGGGGGTACAATGAGCAGTTCTTC.